This T cell receptor beta chain comes out of a study of blood T cell repertoires in COVID-19. The repertoire was sequenced with immunoSEQ multiplex PCR; TCRdb's copy has only in-frame clones and lacks some. Among approximately 150,000 clones listed, 87% were seen once. This clone was seen a single time. The CDR3 is made up of 11 amino acids. Trimming removed 5 bases from V and 5 bases from J, with 6 bases in between. Germline CDR1 SEHNR, CDR2 FQNEAQ (reference sequence). The chain couples TRBV7-9 to TRBJ2-5; a possible D gene is TRBD2 (5 bases). The sequencing input was peripheral blood. This receptor was identified in a woman aged 50 to 60 with active or convalescent COVID-19. CDR3 in DNA: TGTGCCAGCAGCCCGGGGGAGACCCAGTACTTC. This gives the protein CASSPGETQYF.